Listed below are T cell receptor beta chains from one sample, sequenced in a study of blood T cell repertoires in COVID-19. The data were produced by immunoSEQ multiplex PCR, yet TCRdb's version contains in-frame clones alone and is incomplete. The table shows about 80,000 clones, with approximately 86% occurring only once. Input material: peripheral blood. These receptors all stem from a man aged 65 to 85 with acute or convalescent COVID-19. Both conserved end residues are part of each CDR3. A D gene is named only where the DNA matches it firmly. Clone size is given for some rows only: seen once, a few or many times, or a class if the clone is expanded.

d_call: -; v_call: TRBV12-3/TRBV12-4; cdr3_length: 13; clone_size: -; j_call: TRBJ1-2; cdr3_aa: CASSLSLTSGYTF; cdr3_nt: TGTGCCAGCAGTTTGAGTCTTACCTCAGGCTACACCTTC
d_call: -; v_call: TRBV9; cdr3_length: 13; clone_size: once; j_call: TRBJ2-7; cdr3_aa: CASSVGVGDEQYF; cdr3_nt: TGTGCCAGCAGCGTAGGTGTAGGGGACGAGCAGTACTTC
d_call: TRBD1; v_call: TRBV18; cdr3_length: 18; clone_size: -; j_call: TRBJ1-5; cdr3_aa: CASSPRLTGTDSNQPQHF; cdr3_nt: TGTGCCAGCTCACCACGATTGACCGGGACAGATAGCAATCAGCCCCAGCATTTT
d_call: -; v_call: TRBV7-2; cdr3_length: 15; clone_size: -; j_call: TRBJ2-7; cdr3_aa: CASSLAGTNAYEQYF; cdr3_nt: TGTGCCAGCAGCTTAGCGGGCACCAACGCCTACGAGCAGTACTTC
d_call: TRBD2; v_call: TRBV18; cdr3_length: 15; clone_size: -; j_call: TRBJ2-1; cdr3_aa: CASSPASGSYNEQFF; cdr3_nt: TGTGCCAGCTCACCAGCTAGCGGGTCCTACAATGAGCAGTTCTTC
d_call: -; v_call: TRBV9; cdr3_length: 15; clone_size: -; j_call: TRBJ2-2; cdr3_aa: CASSVGSAGTGELFF; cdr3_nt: TGTGCCAGCAGCGTAGGGTCGGCGGGCACCGGGGAGCTGTTTTTT
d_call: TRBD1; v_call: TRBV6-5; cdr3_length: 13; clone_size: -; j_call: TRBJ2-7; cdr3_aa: CAGGWGQSYEQYF; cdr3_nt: TGTGCCGGGGGATGGGGACAGTCCTACGAGCAGTACTTC
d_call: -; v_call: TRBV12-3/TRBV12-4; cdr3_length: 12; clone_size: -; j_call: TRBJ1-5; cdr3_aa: CASSLHNQPQHF; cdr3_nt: TGTGCCAGCAGTTTACACAATCAGCCCCAGCATTTT
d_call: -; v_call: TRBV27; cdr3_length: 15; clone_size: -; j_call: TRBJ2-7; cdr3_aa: CARRDPDREVGEQYF; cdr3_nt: TGTGCCAGGAGGGATCCTGACAGGGAGGTAGGAGAGCAGTACTTC
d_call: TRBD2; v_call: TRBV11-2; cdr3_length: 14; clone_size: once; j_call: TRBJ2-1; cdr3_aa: CASSYGGASNEQFF; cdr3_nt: TGTGCCAGCAGCTACGGGGGGGCTTCCAATGAGCAGTTCTTC
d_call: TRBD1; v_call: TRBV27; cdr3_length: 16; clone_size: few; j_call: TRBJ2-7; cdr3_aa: CASSLSWTGGGYEQYF; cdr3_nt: TGTGCCAGCAGTTTATCGTGGACAGGGGGCGGTTACGAGCAGTACTTC
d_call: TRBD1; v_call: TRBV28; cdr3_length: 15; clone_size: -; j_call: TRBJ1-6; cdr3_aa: CASSWGTVVNSPLHF; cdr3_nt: TGTGCCAGCAGTTGGGGGACAGTAGTTAATTCACCCCTCCACTTT
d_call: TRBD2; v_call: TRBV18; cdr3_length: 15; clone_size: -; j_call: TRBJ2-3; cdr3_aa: CASSSGALEADTQYF; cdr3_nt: TGTGCCAGCTCAAGCGGGGCACTAGAAGCAGATACGCAGTATTTT
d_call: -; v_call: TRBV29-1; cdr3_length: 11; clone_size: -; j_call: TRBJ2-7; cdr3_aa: CSVGDNFKQYF; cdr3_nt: TGCAGCGTTGGCGACAATTTCAAGCAGTACTTC
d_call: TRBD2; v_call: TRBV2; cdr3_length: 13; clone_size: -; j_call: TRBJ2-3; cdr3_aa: CASGTSGTDTQYF; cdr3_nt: TGTGCCAGCGGGACTAGCGGCACAGATACGCAGTATTTT
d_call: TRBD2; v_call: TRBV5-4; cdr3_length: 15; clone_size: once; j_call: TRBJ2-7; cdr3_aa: CASSFDGLAGYEQYF; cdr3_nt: TGTGCCAGCAGCTTCGACGGACTAGCGGGATACGAGCAGTACTTC
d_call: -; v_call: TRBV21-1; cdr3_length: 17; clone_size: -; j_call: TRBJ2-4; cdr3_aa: CASSKVRGAGAKNIQYF; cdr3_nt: TGTGCCAGCAGCAAAGTAAGGGGAGCGGGAGCCAAAAACATTCAGTACTTC
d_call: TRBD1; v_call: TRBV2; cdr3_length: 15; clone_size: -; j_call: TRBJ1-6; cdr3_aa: CASRMEGAVNSPLHF; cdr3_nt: TGTGCCAGCAGAATGGAGGGGGCTGTTAATTCACCCCTCCACTTT
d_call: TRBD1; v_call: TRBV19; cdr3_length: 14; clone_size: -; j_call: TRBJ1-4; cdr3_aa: CASSDRGGNEKLFF; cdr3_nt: TGTGCCAGTAGCGACAGGGGAGGTAATGAAAAACTGTTTTTT
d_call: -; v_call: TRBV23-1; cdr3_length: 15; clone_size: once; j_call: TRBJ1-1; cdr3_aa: CASSPSEQQNTEAFF; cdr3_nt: TGCGCCAGCAGTCCCTCGGAACAGCAGAACACTGAAGCTTTCTTT
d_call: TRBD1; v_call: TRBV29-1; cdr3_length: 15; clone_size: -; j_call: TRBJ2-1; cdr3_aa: CSVGTGTGGFLEQFF; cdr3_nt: TGCAGCGTTGGCACCGGGACAGGGGGGTTCCTTGAGCAGTTCTTC
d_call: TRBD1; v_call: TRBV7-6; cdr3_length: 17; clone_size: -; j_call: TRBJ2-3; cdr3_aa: CASSLVPGQGQSDTQYF; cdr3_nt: TGTGCCAGCAGCTTAGTCCCGGGACAGGGGCAGTCAGATACGCAGTATTTT
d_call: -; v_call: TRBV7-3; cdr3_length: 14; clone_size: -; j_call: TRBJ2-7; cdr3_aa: CASSSSALGGEQYF; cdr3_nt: TGTGCCAGCAGCTCCAGCGCGCTCGGGGGCGAGCAGTACTTC
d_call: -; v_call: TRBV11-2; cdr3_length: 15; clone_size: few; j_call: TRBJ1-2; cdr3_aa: CASSLVDSHTDGYTF; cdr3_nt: TGTGCCAGCAGCTTAGTAGACAGCCATACGGATGGCTACACCTTC
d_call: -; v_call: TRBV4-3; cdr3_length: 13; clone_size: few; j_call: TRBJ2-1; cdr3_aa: CASSQDRYDEQFF; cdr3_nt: TGCGCCAGCAGCCAAGATCGGTACGATGAGCAGTTCTTC
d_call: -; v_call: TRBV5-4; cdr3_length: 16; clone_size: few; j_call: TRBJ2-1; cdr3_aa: CASSLDAASSYNEQFF; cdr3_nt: TGTGCCAGCAGCTTGGATGCGGCTAGCTCCTACAATGAGCAGTTCTTC
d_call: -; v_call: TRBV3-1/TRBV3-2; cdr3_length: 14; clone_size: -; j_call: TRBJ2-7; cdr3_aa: CASSQALVVNEQYF; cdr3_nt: TGTGCCAGCAGCCAAGCACTAGTCGTCAACGAGCAGTACTTC
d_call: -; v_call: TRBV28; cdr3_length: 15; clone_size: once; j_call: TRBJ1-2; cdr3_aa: CASSHAAGSNYGYTF; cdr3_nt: TGTGCCAGCAGCCACGCAGCGGGCAGTAACTATGGCTACACCTTC
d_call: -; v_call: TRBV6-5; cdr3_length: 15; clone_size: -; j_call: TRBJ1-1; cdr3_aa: CASSPRGGLDTEAFF; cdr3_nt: TGTGCCAGCAGTCCGAGAGGGGGATTGGACACTGAAGCTTTCTTT
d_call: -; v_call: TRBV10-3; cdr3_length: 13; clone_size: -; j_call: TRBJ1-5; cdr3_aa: CAIRREGNQPQHF; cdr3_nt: TGTGCCATCAGGAGGGAGGGCAATCAGCCCCAGCATTTT
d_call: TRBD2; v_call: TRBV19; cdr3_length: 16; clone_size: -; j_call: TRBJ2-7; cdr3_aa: CASSKGTSGTSYEQYF; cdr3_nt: TGTGCCAGTAGTAAAGGGACTAGCGGGACATCCTACGAGCAGTACTTC
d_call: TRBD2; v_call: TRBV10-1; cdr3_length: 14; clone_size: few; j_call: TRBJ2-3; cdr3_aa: CASSVAGVADTQYF; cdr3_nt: TGCGCCAGCAGTGTAGCGGGAGTTGCAGATACGCAGTATTTT
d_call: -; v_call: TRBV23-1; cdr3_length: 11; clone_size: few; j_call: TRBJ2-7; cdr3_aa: CASSQPYEQYF; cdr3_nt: TGCGCCAGCAGTCAACCTTACGAGCAGTACTTC
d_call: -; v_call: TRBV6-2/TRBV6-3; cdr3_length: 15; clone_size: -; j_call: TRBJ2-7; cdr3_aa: CASSLTAGPSYEQYF; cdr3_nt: TGTGCCAGCAGTCTAACTGCAGGGCCGTCCTACGAGCAGTACTTC
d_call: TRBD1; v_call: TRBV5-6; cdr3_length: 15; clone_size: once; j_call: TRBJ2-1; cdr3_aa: CASSSIQGALNEQFF; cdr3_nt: TGTGCCAGCAGCTCTATACAGGGGGCTCTGAATGAGCAGTTCTTC
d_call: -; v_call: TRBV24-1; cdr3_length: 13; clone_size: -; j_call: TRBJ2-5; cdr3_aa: CATSDPGRETQYF; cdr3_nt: TGTGCCACCAGTGACCCGGGGAGGGAGACCCAGTACTTC
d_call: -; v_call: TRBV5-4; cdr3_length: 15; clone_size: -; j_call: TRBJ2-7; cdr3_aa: CASSFNLQATYEQYF; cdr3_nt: TGTGCCAGCAGCTTCAACCTACAGGCCACCTACGAGCAGTACTTC
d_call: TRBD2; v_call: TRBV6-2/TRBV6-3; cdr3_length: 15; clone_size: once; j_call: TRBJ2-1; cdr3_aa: CASSLLAGSYNEQFF; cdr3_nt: TGTGCCAGCAGTTTACTAGCGGGCTCCTACAATGAGCAGTTCTTC
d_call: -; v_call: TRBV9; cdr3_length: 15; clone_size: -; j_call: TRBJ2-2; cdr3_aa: CASSVDTSWVGELFF; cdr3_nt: TGTGCCAGCAGCGTAGATACTAGCTGGGTCGGGGAGCTGTTTTTT
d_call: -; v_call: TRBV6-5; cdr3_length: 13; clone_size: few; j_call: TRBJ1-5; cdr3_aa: CASWEGFNQPQHF; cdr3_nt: TGTGCCAGCTGGGAGGGATTCAATCAGCCCCAGCATTTT
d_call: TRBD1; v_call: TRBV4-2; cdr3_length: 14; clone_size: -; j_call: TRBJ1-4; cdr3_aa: CASSQGGTVEKLFF; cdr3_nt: TGTGCCAGCAGCCAAGGGGGGACAGTCGAAAAACTGTTTTTT
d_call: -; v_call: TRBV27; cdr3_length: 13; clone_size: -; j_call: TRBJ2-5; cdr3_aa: CASSPEAGKTQYF; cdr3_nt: TGTGCCAGCAGTCCCGAGGCGGGCAAGACCCAGTACTTC
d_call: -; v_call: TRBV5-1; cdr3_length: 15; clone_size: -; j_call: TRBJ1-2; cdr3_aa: CASSLGPIGDYGYTF; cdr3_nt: TGCGCCAGCAGCCTTGGGCCGATAGGGGACTATGGCTACACCTTC
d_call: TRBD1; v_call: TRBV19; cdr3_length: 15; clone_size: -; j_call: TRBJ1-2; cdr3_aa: CASSMRTGTNYGYTF; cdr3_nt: TGTGCCAGTAGTATGCGGACAGGGACTAACTATGGCTACACCTTC
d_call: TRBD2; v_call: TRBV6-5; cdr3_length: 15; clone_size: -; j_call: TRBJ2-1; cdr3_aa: CASSPRTSGNNEQFF; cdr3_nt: TGTGCCAGCAGTCCAAGGACTAGCGGGAACAATGAGCAGTTCTTC
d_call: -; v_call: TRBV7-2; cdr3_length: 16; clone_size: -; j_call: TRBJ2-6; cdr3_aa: CASSFSPSSGANVLTF; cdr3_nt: TGTGCCAGCAGCTTTTCACCCAGCTCTGGGGCCAACGTCCTGACTTTC
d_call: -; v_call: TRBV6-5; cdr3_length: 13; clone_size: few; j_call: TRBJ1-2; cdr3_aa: CASKGSTNYGYTF; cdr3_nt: TGTGCCAGCAAGGGGTCCACCAACTATGGCTACACCTTC
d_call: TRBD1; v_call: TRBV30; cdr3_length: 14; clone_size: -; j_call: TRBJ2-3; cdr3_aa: CAGRTGGGTDTQYF; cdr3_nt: TGTGCCGGTAGGACAGGGGGCGGCACAGATACGCAGTATTTT
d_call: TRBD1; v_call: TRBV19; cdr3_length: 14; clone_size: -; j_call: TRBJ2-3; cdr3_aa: CASSRTGVTDTQYF; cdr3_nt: TGTGCCAGTAGCAGGACAGGGGTGACAGATACGCAGTATTTT
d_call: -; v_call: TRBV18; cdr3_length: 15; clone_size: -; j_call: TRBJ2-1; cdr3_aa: CASSPDRPLNNEQFF; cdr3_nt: TGTGCCAGCTCACCAGACAGACCTCTCAACAATGAGCAGTTCTTC
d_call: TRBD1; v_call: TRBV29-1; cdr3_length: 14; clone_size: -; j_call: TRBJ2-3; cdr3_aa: CSVERQGNTDTQYF; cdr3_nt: TGCAGCGTTGAACGACAGGGCAACACAGATACGCAGTATTTT
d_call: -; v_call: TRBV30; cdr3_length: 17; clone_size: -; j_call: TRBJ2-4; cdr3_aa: CAWSATYATGAKNIQYF; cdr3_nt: TGTGCCTGGAGTGCAACCTACGCGACAGGAGCCAAAAACATTCAGTACTTC
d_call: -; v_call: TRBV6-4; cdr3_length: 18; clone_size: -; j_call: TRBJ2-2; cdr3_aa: CPPNLRGVQGMDTGELFF; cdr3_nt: TGTCCACCAAATCTCAGGGGTGTCCAGGGCATGGACACCGGGGAGCTGTTTTTT
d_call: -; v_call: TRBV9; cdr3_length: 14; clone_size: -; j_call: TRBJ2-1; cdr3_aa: CASSFSAQGYEQFF; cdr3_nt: TGTGCCAGCAGCTTCTCCGCGCAGGGGTATGAGCAGTTCTTC
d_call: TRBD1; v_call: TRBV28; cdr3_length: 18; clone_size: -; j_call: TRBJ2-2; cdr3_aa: CASSLLLRTGGNTGELFF; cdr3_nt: TGTGCCAGCAGTTTACTCCTTAGGACAGGAGGGAACACCGGGGAGCTGTTTTTT
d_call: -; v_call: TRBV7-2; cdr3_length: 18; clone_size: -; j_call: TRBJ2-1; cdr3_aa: CASSSSLSGPGVGNEQFF; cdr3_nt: TGTGCCAGCAGCTCATCTCTTAGCGGTCCGGGGGTCGGAAATGAGCAGTTCTTC
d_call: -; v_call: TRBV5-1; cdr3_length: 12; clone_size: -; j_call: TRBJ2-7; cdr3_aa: CASSLPSYEQYF; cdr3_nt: TGCGCCAGCAGCTTGCCGTCCTACGAGCAGTACTTC
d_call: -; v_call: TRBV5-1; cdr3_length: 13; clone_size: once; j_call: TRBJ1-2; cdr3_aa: CASSSLDGSRYTF; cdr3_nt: TGCGCCAGCAGCTCCCTCGACGGGTCACGCTACACCTTC
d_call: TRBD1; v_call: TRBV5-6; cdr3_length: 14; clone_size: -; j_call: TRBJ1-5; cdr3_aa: CASSVRGGNQPQHF; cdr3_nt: TGTGCCAGCAGCGTCAGGGGGGGCAATCAGCCCCAGCATTTT
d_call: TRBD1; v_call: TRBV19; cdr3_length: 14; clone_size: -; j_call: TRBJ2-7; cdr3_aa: CASSAWTGAGEQYF; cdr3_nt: TGTGCCAGTAGTGCTTGGACAGGGGCGGGCGAGCAGTACTTC